The rows below give T cell receptor beta chains drawn from one sample of a study of regulatory T cells in long-lasting Graves disease. TCRdb called the multiplex PCR reads again in MiXCR, with one record for every CDR3 protein. Among 400,000 to 500,000 distinct CDR3 sequences listed, roughly 15% were seen once. The same sample was also used in a study of T cells in Graves' hyperthyroidism and ophthalmopathy.

The sample in question was peripheral blood mononuclear cells (PBMCs), obtained at new diagnosis, from a patient treated with antithyroid drugs. These TCRs come from a woman between 18 and 30 years old with Graves disease. The CDR3 runs from the conserved cysteine through the conserved F or W. D genes are given only for firm matches. Size tells how often a clone was seen (once, few, many) or the class of an expanded clone, and some rows leave it out.

v_call: TRBV7-6
j_call: TRBJ2-7
d_call: .
clone_size: once
cdr3_aa: CASSPGLVEQYF
cdr3_nt: TGTGCCAGCAGCCCAGGACTGGTCGAGCAGTACTTC

v_call: TRBV7-2
j_call: TRBJ2-2
d_call: .
clone_size: many
cdr3_aa: CASSTRDGYTGELFF
cdr3_nt: TGTGCCAGCAGCACCCGGGACGGTTACACCGGGGAGCTGTTTTTT

v_call: TRBV29-1
j_call: TRBJ1-2
d_call: TRBD1
clone_size: .
cdr3_aa: CSAGTGVNYGYTF
cdr3_nt: TGCAGCGCAGGGACAGGGGTCAACTATGGCTACACCTTC

v_call: TRBV29-1
j_call: TRBJ1-3
d_call: .
clone_size: .
cdr3_aa: CSANISPRNTIYF
cdr3_nt: TGCAGCGCCAATATCTCCCCAAGAAACACCATATATTTT

v_call: TRBV2
j_call: TRBJ2-1
d_call: TRBD1
clone_size: many
cdr3_aa: CASRRQGYEQFF
cdr3_nt: TGTGCCAGCAGACGACAGGGGTATGAGCAGTTCTTC

v_call: TRBV15
j_call: TRBJ2-7
d_call: TRBD1
clone_size: .
cdr3_aa: CATSRGLTGDEQYF
cdr3_nt: TGTGCCACCAGCAGAGGACTGACAGGGGACGAGCAGTACTTC

v_call: TRBV30
j_call: TRBJ2-7
d_call: .
clone_size: .
cdr3_aa: CAWSGDLHSYEQYF
cdr3_nt: TGTGCCTGGAGTGGGGACCTTCACTCCTACGAGCAGTACTTC

v_call: TRBV6-6
j_call: TRBJ2-3
d_call: .
clone_size: .
cdr3_aa: CASSYSGGRDTQYF
cdr3_nt: TGTGCCAGCAGTTACTCGGGAGGTCGGGATACGCAGTATTTT

v_call: TRBV4-1
j_call: TRBJ2-2
d_call: TRBD2
clone_size: .
cdr3_aa: CASSQDELAGGTSGELFF
cdr3_nt: TGCGCCAGCAGCCAAGATGAACTAGCGGGAGGGACATCCGGGGAGCTGTTTTTT

v_call: TRBV28
j_call: TRBJ2-2
d_call: .
clone_size: few
cdr3_aa: CASRLPGRGLDTGELFF
cdr3_nt: TGTGCCAGCAGACTGCCAGGGCGTGGGCTAGACACCGGGGAGCTGTTTTTT

v_call: TRBV7-9
j_call: TRBJ2-1
d_call: TRBD2
clone_size: few
cdr3_aa: CASSFSGGPLNEQFF
cdr3_nt: TGTGCCAGCAGCTTTTCGGGAGGGCCCCTTAATGAGCAGTTCTTC

v_call: TRBV12-3/TRBV12-4
j_call: TRBJ1-5
d_call: .
clone_size: .
cdr3_aa: CASSFAGQSNQPQHF
cdr3_nt: TGTGCCAGCAGTTTCGCCGGCCAGAGCAATCAGCCCCAGCATTTT

v_call: TRBV3-1
j_call: TRBJ2-1
d_call: .
clone_size: few
cdr3_aa: CASSHHDPAIYNEQFF
cdr3_nt: TGTGCCAGCAGCCATCATGATCCCGCCATATACAATGAGCAGTTCTTC

v_call: TRBV7-6
j_call: TRBJ2-1
d_call: TRBD1
clone_size: .
cdr3_aa: CASSSPPLDRDHNEQFF
cdr3_nt: TGTGCCAGCAGCTCTCCCCCTCTCGACAGGGACCACAATGAGCAGTTCTTC

v_call: TRBV20-1
j_call: TRBJ2-7
d_call: TRBD2
clone_size: many
cdr3_aa: CSARDRSGRAVEQYF
cdr3_nt: TGCAGTGCTAGAGATCGCAGCGGGAGGGCCGTCGAGCAGTACTTC

v_call: TRBV11-2
j_call: TRBJ2-1
d_call: .
clone_size: many
cdr3_aa: CASSPRAPAEQFF
cdr3_nt: TGTGCCAGCAGCCCGCGAGCCCCCGCGGAGCAGTTCTTC

v_call: TRBV28
j_call: TRBJ2-7
d_call: TRBD1
clone_size: once
cdr3_aa: CASSPGGTGGTYEQYF
cdr3_nt: TGTGCCAGCAGTCCCGGTGGGACAGGGGGTACCTACGAGCAGTACTTC

v_call: TRBV6-2/TRBV6-3
j_call: TRBJ1-1
d_call: .
clone_size: many
cdr3_aa: CASSYPLTYPEAFF
cdr3_nt: TGTGCCAGCAGTTACCCACTGACCTACCCTGAAGCTTTCTTT

v_call: TRBV5-4
j_call: TRBJ2-1
d_call: .
clone_size: few
cdr3_aa: CASSLGEGGVQFF
cdr3_nt: TGTGCCAGCAGCTTGGGTGAGGGGGGGGTGCAGTTCTTC

v_call: TRBV27
j_call: TRBJ1-1
d_call: .
clone_size: many
cdr3_aa: CASSFYGFTEAFF
cdr3_nt: TGTGCCAGCAGTTTTTATGGTTTTACTGAAGCTTTCTTT

v_call: TRBV7-9
j_call: TRBJ2-7
d_call: .
clone_size: many
cdr3_aa: CASSLGQGLREQYF
cdr3_nt: TGTGCCAGCAGCTTAGGCCAGGGTCTGCGCGAGCAGTACTTC

v_call: TRBV28
j_call: TRBJ1-2
d_call: .
clone_size: many
cdr3_aa: CASSQIPRVNYGYTF
cdr3_nt: TGTGCCAGCAGTCAAATCCCCAGGGTTAACTATGGCTACACCTTC

v_call: TRBV12-3/TRBV12-4
j_call: TRBJ2-5
d_call: .
clone_size: .
cdr3_aa: CASSLDTAGGETQYF
cdr3_nt: TGTGCCAGCAGTTTAGACACAGCCGGGGGCGAGACCCAGTACTTC

v_call: TRBV11-3
j_call: TRBJ2-1
d_call: TRBD2
clone_size: .
cdr3_aa: CASSFSGRWDEQFF
cdr3_nt: TGTGCCAGCAGCTTTAGCGGGCGGTGGGATGAGCAGTTCTTC

v_call: TRBV5-8
j_call: TRBJ2-1
d_call: TRBD1
clone_size: .
cdr3_aa: CASSWGQVYNEQFF
cdr3_nt: TGTGCCAGCAGTTGGGGACAGGTCTACAATGAGCAGTTCTTC

v_call: TRBV28
j_call: TRBJ1-1
d_call: .
clone_size: many
cdr3_aa: CASSSGATSLVNTEAFF
cdr3_nt: TGTGCCAGCAGTAGTGGGGCGACCTCGTTGGTGAACACTGAAGCTTTCTTT

v_call: TRBV25-1
j_call: TRBJ1-6
d_call: TRBD1
clone_size: .
cdr3_aa: CASRDREGSPLHF
cdr3_nt: TGTGCCAGCAGGGACAGGGAAGGTTCACCCCTCCACTTT

v_call: TRBV6-1
j_call: TRBJ2-1
d_call: .
clone_size: many
cdr3_aa: CASSEEAGSYNEQFF
cdr3_nt: TGTGCCAGCAGTGAAGAGGCGGGCTCCTACAATGAGCAGTTCTTC

v_call: TRBV30
j_call: TRBJ1-1
d_call: .
clone_size: many
cdr3_aa: CAWSKLSNEAFF
cdr3_nt: TGTGCCTGGAGTAAACTATCAAATGAAGCTTTCTTT

v_call: TRBV28
j_call: TRBJ2-3
d_call: .
clone_size: .
cdr3_aa: CSSTSPQGGKDF
cdr3_nt: TGTTCCAGCACTTCCCCTCAGGGGGGCAAGGATTTT

v_call: TRBV11-3
j_call: TRBJ2-5
d_call: TRBD2
clone_size: many
cdr3_aa: CASSFRTSGQETQYF
cdr3_nt: TGTGCCAGCAGCTTTCGGACTAGCGGCCAAGAGACCCAGTACTTC

v_call: TRBV19
j_call: TRBJ1-1
d_call: TRBD1
clone_size: few
cdr3_aa: CASSIMGAGGTEAFF
cdr3_nt: TGTGCCAGTAGTATAATGGGGGCAGGGGGCACTGAAGCTTTCTTT

v_call: TRBV29-1
j_call: TRBJ1-5
d_call: .
clone_size: .
cdr3_aa: CSVLQGTPGEPQHF
cdr3_nt: TGCAGCGTTCTGCAGGGGACGCCCGGGGAGCCCCAGCATTTT

v_call: TRBV25-1
j_call: TRBJ2-7
d_call: TRBD2
clone_size: many
cdr3_aa: CASSEFGGRAHEQYF
cdr3_nt: TGTGCCAGCAGTGAATTTGGCGGGAGGGCCCACGAGCAGTACTTC